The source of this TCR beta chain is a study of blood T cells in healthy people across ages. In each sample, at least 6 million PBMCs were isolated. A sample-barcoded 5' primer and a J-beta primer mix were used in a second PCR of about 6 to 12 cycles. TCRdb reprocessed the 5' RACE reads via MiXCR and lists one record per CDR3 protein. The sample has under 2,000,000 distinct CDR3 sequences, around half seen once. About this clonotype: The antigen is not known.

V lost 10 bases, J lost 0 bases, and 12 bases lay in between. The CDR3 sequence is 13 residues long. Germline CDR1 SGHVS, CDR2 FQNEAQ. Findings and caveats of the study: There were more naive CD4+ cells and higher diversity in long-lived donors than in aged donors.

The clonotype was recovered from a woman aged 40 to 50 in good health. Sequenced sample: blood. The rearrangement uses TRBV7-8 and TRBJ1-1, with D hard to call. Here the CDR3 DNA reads TGTGCCATCACCACCATATTGAACACTGAAGCTTTCTTT. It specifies CAITTILNTEAFF. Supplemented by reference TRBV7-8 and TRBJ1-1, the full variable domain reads GAGVSQSPRYKVAKRGQDVALRCDPISGHVSLFWYQQALGQGPEFLTYFQNEAQLDKSGLPSDRFFAERPEGSVSTLKIQRTQQEDSAVYLCAITTILNTEAFFGQGTRLTVV.